This T cell receptor (beta chain) originates from a study of CD8+ T cells in alopecia areata. At the level of the study: Administration of oral tofacitinib to treated patients was at 5 to 10 mg twice daily. The study, taken as a whole, reports: Compared with normal scalp, lesional scalp had higher clonality and more expanded CD8+ clones. Mouse data revealed clearer TCR sharing than patient data did, a gap possibly tied to HLA.

Comments on this clone: Its antigen remains unknown.

Extracted from the samples, RNA was reverse transcribed into cDNA to serve as the sequencing template. TCRdb's copy holds only in-frame clones and misses some; the assay was immunoSEQ multiplex PCR. The sample contains 160,000 or so clones, roughly 70% of which appear only once. This TCR was recovered from a human donor with alopecia areata. This sample comprised CD8+ T cells sorted from blood, obtained at week 0.

The CDR3 bases are TGTGCCAGCAGTCGGGGACGGGGGAATCAGCCCCAGCATTTT. This sequence encodes CASSRGRGNQPQHF. The rearrangement joins TRBV25-1 to TRBJ1-5; TRBD1 might be the D (5 bases). In germline, CDR1 is MGHDK, CDR2 SYGVNS. CDR3 length equals 14 residues. The V end lost 5 bases, the J end lost 4 bases, and 12 bases lay between the germline ends.